This TCR beta chain was captured by sequencing in a study of cytotoxic CD8 clonotypes in ibrutinib-treated CLL. At the level of the study: Response specimens were obtained following a median treatment duration of approximately 12 months, with a range of 6 to 36. An average of about 250,000 productive templates and 94,082 productive rearrangements was obtained per sample. Broader study findings: Clonality (at baseline) was higher than in age-matched healthy donors and tracked circulating CD8+ T-cell counts.

T cells were sequenced at a targeted depth of 1 in 200,000 to 1 in 1 million. Clones were sequenced by immunoSEQ multiplex PCR, and TCRdb holds only the in-frame ones, with some missing. The table has about 130,000 clones, 75% to 85% seen once. Of note for this clone: Its antigen is undetermined.

The CDR3 sequence is 12 residues long. The V gene lost 7 bases and the J gene lost 6 bases, with 12 bases spanning the gap. Germline V CDR1 and CDR2: SGHRS, YFSETQ. This specimen consisted of PBMCs, obtained after 12 months of ibrutinib treatment. J is TRBJ2-3 and V is TRBV5-1, with D perhaps TRBD1 or TRBD2 (6 bases each). This sequence originates from a human donor with chronic lymphocytic leukemia. The CDR3, as DNA: TGCGCCAGCCAGGGGAGGTCGGATACGCAGTATTTT. Residues: CASQGRSDTQYF.